What follows are 23 T cell receptor beta chains derived from one specimen sequenced in a study of blood T cell repertoires in COVID-19. Repertoires were generated with immunoSEQ multiplex PCR, while TCRdb's copy carries only in-frame clones and drops some. Counted here are 250,000 or so clones, around 87% occurring once; the ten biggest clones make up approximately 2.1%. Material for sequencing was peripheral blood. These receptors were obtained from a woman aged 55 to 70 with COVID-19, enrolled during active disease.

This clone appeared once. This chain joins TRBV19 and TRBJ1-2; D gene unclear. In germline, CDR1 is LNHDA, CDR2 SQIVND (reference sequence). CDR3 length: 15 amino acids. The ends were cut back, 7 bases at V and 0 bases at J, with 15 bases in the middle. The CDR3 is CASIPSRLSNYGYTF. CDR3 bases: TGTGCCAGTATTCCTTCCAGGCTCTCTAACTATGGCTACACCTTC.

The rearrangement uses TRBV9 and TRBJ1-5; D is unresolved. The V gene lost 4 bases and the J gene lost 0 bases, with 14 bases spanning the gap. CDR3 length equals 16 residues. Germline CDR1 SGDLS, CDR2 YYNGEE. For the CDR3, the DNA is TGTGCCAGCAGCTTAGGGCCCAACCTTAGCAATCAGCCCCAGCATTTT. Translating gives CASSLGPNLSNQPQHF.

This chain joins TRBV3-1 (or the pseudogene TRBV3-2) and TRBJ2-1; 10 nucleotides match TRBD1. Trimming cost V 4 bases and J 8 bases; bases outside gene matches: 11. The germline V gene encodes CDR1 LGHDT and CDR2 YNNKEL (reference sequence). This CDR3 is built from 16 residues. This chain's CDR3 is CASSPSLTGGMHEQFF. The CDR3 DNA reads TGTGCCAGCAGCCCATCACTGACAGGGGGCATGCATGAGCAGTTCTTC.

The CDR3 loop reads CASSRITVNTEAFF. CDR3 DNA: TGTGCCAGCAGCCGGATAACAGTGAACACTGAAGCTTTCTTT. The chain carries TRBV5-8 and TRBJ1-1; D call uncertain. CDR3 length: 14 residues. The V gene lost 4 bases and the J gene lost 0 bases, with 10 bases spanning the gap. Germline values: CDR1 SGHTS, CDR2 YDEGEE.

The chain recombines TRBV5-6 with TRBJ2-3, with 7 bases matching TRBD2. V lost 3 bases and J lost 0; bases outside the gene matches: 4. CDR1 is SGHDT, CDR2 YYEEEE, per germline. The CDR3 is made up of 15 amino acids. The CDR3 sequence: CASSSLGGSTDTQYF. CDR3 DNA sequence: TGTGCCAGCAGCTCCCTCGGGGGGAGCACAGATACGCAGTATTTT.

The chain is built from TRBV14 and TRBJ1-2; no reliable D call. Deletions cut 2 bases from V and 2 bases from J, with 3 bases between. CDR1 and CDR2 (germline): SGHDN, FVKESK. The CDR3 runs 12 residues. CDR3 DNA: TGTGCCAGCAGCCAACTCAACTATGGCTACACCTTC. It specifies CASSQLNYGYTF.

The chain is built from TRBV6-5 and TRBJ1-2, with 8 bases fitting TRBD1. Trimming at V came to 6 bases and at J to 4 bases, leaving 7 bases not matched to a gene. The CDR3 runs 14 residues. Germline assignment: CDR1 MNHEY and CDR2 SVGAGI. CDR3 sequence: CASRGQAVGYGYTF. CDR3 in DNA: TGTGCCAGCAGGGGACAGGCAGTGGGCTATGGCTACACCTTC.

The chain is built from TRBV2 and TRBJ1-1; tentatively, D is TRBD1 (5 bases). Germline lookup yields CDR1 SNHLY and CDR2 FYNNEI. The length of the CDR3 is 13 residues. Trimming took 4 bases from V and 6 from J, leaving 12 bases between them. The DNA for the CDR3 is TGTGCCAGCAGTGTGGGGACTTACTCTGAAGCTTTCTTT. Its translation: CASSVGTYSEAFF.

This rearrangement joins TRBV5-1 to TRBJ1-1, with unresolved D. The V gene lost 4 bases and the J gene lost 4 bases, with 17 bases spanning the gap. CDR1 is SGHRS and CDR2 is YFSETQ in the germline V gene. The CDR3 extends over 15 amino acids. The CDR3, as DNA: TGCGCCAGCAGCCCCGCGGGGAGTTTGGCCACTGAAGCTTTCTTT. It yields the protein CASSPAGSLATEAFF.

The chain joins TRBV7-3 to TRBJ2-2; TRBD1 agrees at 9 bases. V trimming: 3 bases; J trimming: 7 bases; junction bases outside the gene matches: 6. The CDR3 has 15 residues. The V gene's germline CDR1 is SGHTA and CDR2 FQGTGA. For the CDR3, the DNA is TGTGCCAGCAGCTTGGGACAGGGTAACTACGGGGAGCTGTTTTTT. It encodes CASSLGQGNYGELFF.

Only one count was recorded for this clone. The chain combines TRBV4-3 with TRBJ2-1; 13 nucleotides align to TRBD2. After removal of 1 base from V and 9 bases from J, the junction contained 6 bases not matched to a gene. This CDR3 is 16 amino acids long. Germline V gene sequence: CDR1 LGHNA, CDR2 YSLEER. The DNA for the CDR3 is TGCGCCAGCAGCCAAGGGACTAGCGGGGGTTGGGGTGAGCAGTTCTTC. Translated, it gives CASSQGTSGGWGEQFF.

The V call is TRBV7-2, the J call TRBJ2-5; D gene uncertain. V shed 2 bases and J shed 2 bases, with 9 bases lying between them. Germline V gives CDR1 SGHTA, CDR2 FQGNSA. This CDR3 is built from 14 residues. Here the CDR3 reads CASSLSGTQETQYF. DNA for the CDR3: TGTGCCAGCAGCTTATCAGGAACTCAAGAGACCCAGTACTTC.

The chain uses TRBV7-2 and TRBJ1-2; D is uncertain. The V gene's germline CDR1 is SGHTA and CDR2 FQGNSA. This CDR3 is 15 amino acids long. Trimming stripped 10 bases from V and 2 bases from J, with 20 bases between. CDR3 residues: CATSLWGALNYGYTF. The CDR3 DNA sequence: TGTGCCACCTCACTATGGGGAGCGTTAAACTATGGCTACACCTTC.

The chain joins TRBV6-5 to TRBJ1-1; 8 positions agree with TRBD1. Looked up from germline, CDR1 is MNHEY and CDR2 is SVGAGI. With V trimmed by 2 bases and J by 2 bases, 7 bases remained unmatched. This CDR3 has 16 residues. CDR3 DNA: TGTGCCAGCAGTTACGGGGCGGGACAGGTTAACACTGAAGCTTTCTTT. Its protein is CASSYGAGQVNTEAFF.

This clone is a singleton in its sample. The chain uses TRBV19 and TRBJ2-1; 13 positions agree with TRBD2. This CDR3 spans 15 amino acids. V was pared by 5 bases and J by 6 bases, with 4 bases of the junction left unmatched. The germline gives CDR1 LNHDA, CDR2 SQIVND (reference sequence). CDR3 coding DNA: TGTGCCAGTAGTGTGACTAGCGGGGGGTCCAATGAGCAGTTCTTC. It codes for CASSVTSGGSNEQFF.

The chain combines TRBV5-6 with TRBJ2-2; TRBD2 matches 7 bases. The CDR3 consists of 16 residues. The germline V gene encodes CDR1 SGHDT and CDR2 YYEEEE. V trimming: 1 base; J trimming: 1 base; junction bases outside the gene matches: 4. CDR3 region: CASSLIKRENTGELFF. CDR3 DNA: TGTGCCAGCAGCTTGATCAAGCGGGAGAACACCGGGGAGCTGTTTTTT.

The chain uses TRBV12-5 and TRBJ2-3, with D uncertain. The V and J ends lost 7 bases and 1 base respectively, with 12 bases between them. The CDR3 spans 14 residues. The V gene's germline CDR1 is LGHNT and CDR2 FRNRAP. In DNA, the CDR3 is TGTGCTAGTGCCCGGGTTCTTCGCACAGATACGCAGTATTTT. Protein: CASARVLRTDTQYF.

This CDR3 reads CASSRTSGSDEKLFF. The DNA for the CDR3 is TGTGCCAGCAGCCGAACCTCGGGGAGCGATGAAAAACTGTTTTTT. V and J are TRBV5-4 and TRBJ1-4; D not resolved. V gave up 4 bases and J gave up 6 bases, with 16 bases separating them. The CDR3 sequence is 15 residues long. Germline lookup yields CDR1 SGHNT and CDR2 YYREEE (reference sequence).

This sequence joins TRBV9 and TRBJ2-7; 8 bases agree with TRBD1. The V gene's germline CDR1 is SGDLS and CDR2 YYNGEE. The CDR3 is made up of 16 amino acids. Trimming at V came to 0 bases and at J to 3 bases, leaving 8 bases not matched to a gene. CDR3 loop: CASSVGDWDRIYEQYF. CDR3 DNA: TGTGCCAGCAGCGTAGGCGACTGGGACAGGATCTACGAGCAGTACTTC.

The DNA of the CDR3 is TGTGCCAGCAGCCTGACTAGCGGGGGGCCTAATGAGCAGTTCTTC. Translating gives CASSLTSGGPNEQFF. The chain couples TRBV4-2 to TRBJ2-1, with 13 bases fitting TRBD2. Germline V gene lookup returns CDR1 LGHNA and CDR2 YNFKEQ. The V gene end was trimmed by 4 bases and the J gene end by 7 bases; junction bases not matched to a gene: 4. CDR3 length equals 15 residues.

V gene TRBV29-1 combines with J gene TRBJ1-1, with D unclear. The CDR3 is made up of 11 amino acids. Germline V lookup: CDR1 SQVTM, CDR2 ANQGSEA. V was trimmed by 2 bases and J by 1 base, leaving 2 bases between them. The CDR3 DNA reads TGCAGCGTTGAACAGAACACTGAAGCTTTCTTT. The encoded protein is CSVEQNTEAFF.

The V gene is TRBV6-1, the J gene TRBJ2-1; 12 nucleotides line up with TRBD1. The CDR3 covers 17 residues. Trimming at V came to 4 bases and at J to 2 bases, leaving 6 bases not matched to a gene. Germline loops: CDR1 MNHNS, CDR2 SASEGT. The CDR3 region is CASSVLGTGGPYNEQFF. The CDR3 region has the DNA TGTGCCAGCAGTGTTCTGGGGACAGGGGGCCCCTACAATGAGCAGTTCTTC.

The chain combines TRBV5-5 with TRBJ1-3; D is possibly TRBD1 (5 bases). The CDR3 runs to 14 residues. Trimming cost V 1 base and J 2 bases, with 7 bases left between them. The V gene's germline CDR1 is SGHKS and CDR2 YYEKEE (reference sequence). The CDR3 sequence is CASSLFRAGNTIYF. The CDR3 DNA sequence: TGTGCCAGCAGCTTGTTCAGGGCTGGAAACACCATATATTTT.